These 25 T cell receptor beta chains were sequenced from one sample in a study of T cell repertoires in cytomegalovirus infection. These TCRs' antigens remain unknown. TCRdb independently ran MiXCR on the reads; one entry per CDR3 protein. The data show about 920,000 distinct CDR3 sequences, with roughly 31% seen just once and around 15% held by the top ten. This sample comprised cultured CD8+ T cells from PBMCs, obtained from culture after CMV antigen stimulation. Receptors were obtained from a human donor in good health (CMV status not recorded). Some clones in this sample may be carry-over from other donors' samples.

With regard to this clonotype: A much larger clone sits a single nucleotide away, making a read error possible. This chain uses TRBV7-6 with TRBJ2-3, with 10 bases identical to TRBD1. The CDR3 spans 16 residues. Germline V gene sequence: CDR1 SGHVS, CDR2 FNYEAQ. The CDR3 here is CVSSPKTGGGTDTQYF. As DNA, the CDR3 is TGTGTCAGCAGCCCAAAGACAGGGGGCGGCACAGATACGCAGTATTTT.

A note on this clonotype: Mismatch with germline at one junction end may stem from a read error. The CDR3 region has the DNA TGTGTCAGTACCCACATCCGGGACAGGGGCACTGAAGCTTTCTTT. Encoded protein: CVSTHIRDRGTEAFF. The chain uses TRBV19 and TRBJ1-1, with 10 bases that match TRBD1. The V gene's germline CDR1 is LNHDA and CDR2 SQIVND (reference sequence). The CDR3 is made up of 15 amino acids.

This clonotype was counted many times. The chain uses TRBV6-1 and TRBJ2-6; 8 bases are a match to TRBD1. V was pared by 10 bases and J by 1 base, with 6 bases of the junction left unmatched. Germline CDR1 is MNHNS and CDR2 is SASEGT. The CDR3 extends over 15 amino acids. The CDR3 DNA follows: TGTGCCACCCGGACAGGGAGTTCTGGGGCCAACGTCCTGACTTTC. This gives the protein CATRTGSSGANVLTF.

The chain recombines TRBV6-1 with TRBJ1-5; 7 nucleotides line up with TRBD1. Trimming removed 6 bases from V and 11 bases from J; junction bases left unmatched: 16. The length of the CDR3 is 15 residues. Germline values: CDR1 MNHNS, CDR2 SASEGT. CDR3 sequence: CASSPGAGGSRAQHF. The CDR3, as DNA: TGTGCCAGCAGCCCGGGGGCAGGGGGAAGTCGGGCCCAGCATTTT.

The genes are TRBV28 and TRBJ2-2; D ambiguous. The V end was cut by 6 bases, the J end by 1 base, with 15 bases between. The length of the CDR3 is 16 residues. Germline CDR1 reads MDHEN; CDR2 reads SYDVKM. The CDR3 DNA follows: TGTGCCAGCAGCTTAACAGATTTCTTGAACACCGGGGAGCTGTTTTTT. Its translation is CASSLTDFLNTGELFF. The full variable domain, in which reference TRBV28 and TRBJ2-2 provide the parts outside the CDR3, is DVKVTQSSRYLVKRTGEKVFLECVQDMDHENMFWYRQDPGLGLRLIYFSYDVKMKEKGDIPEGYSVSREKKERFSLILESASTNQTSMYLCASSLTDFLNTGELFFGEGSRLTVL.

The chain employs TRBV12-3 or TRBV12-4 and TRBJ1-2; D gene ambiguous. The CDR3 has 11 residues. Trimming stripped 10 bases from V and 7 bases from J, with 13 bases between. The CDR3, as DNA: TGTGCCATACGAGTATGGGCTGGCTACACCTTC. Encoded protein: CAIRVWAGYTF.

The CDR3 DNA is TGTGCCAGCAGTTACTCGGCTCCAGGGGGCTACTATGGCTACACCTTC. As protein: CASSYSAPGGYYGYTF. The chain is built from TRBV6-2 or TRBV6-3 and TRBJ1-2; 8 nucleotides align to TRBD1. Germline loops: CDR1 MNHEY, CDR2 SVGEGT. This CDR3 is built from 16 residues. Trimming took 0 bases from V and 3 from J; bases not matched to a gene: 6.

The chain uses TRBV5-1 and TRBJ2-7; the D gene is possibly TRBD1 (6 bases). Germline loops: CDR1 SGHRS, CDR2 YFSETQ. V lost 4 bases, J lost 2 bases, and 13 bases lay in between. This CDR3 is 14 amino acids long. Here the CDR3 DNA reads TGCGCCAGCAGCCCAGACAGGAGGACCTACGAGCAGTACTTC. Its protein product is CASSPDRRTYEQYF.

The V gene is TRBV15, the J gene TRBJ1-1; 7 bases agree with TRBD1. Germline V gene data show CDR1 as LNHNV and CDR2 as YYDKDF (reference sequence). Germline trimming cut 5 bases from V and 8 bases from J; bases unmatched to any gene: 5. The CDR3 runs 12 residues. The CDR3 here is CATSGQVGEAFF. The CDR3 DNA reads TGTGCCACCAGCGGACAGGTTGGGGAAGCTTTCTTT.

The V and J genes are TRBV27 and TRBJ2-3; D perhaps matches TRBD2 (7 bases). The CDR3 covers 17 residues. The germline CDR1 and CDR2 sequences are MNHEY and SMNVEV (reference sequence). The V end was cut by 2 bases, the J end by 5 bases, with 20 bases between. For the CDR3, the DNA is TGTGCCAGCAGTTTAAGCCTGGTGGGGGGGCTCAGAGATACGCAGTATTTT. It yields the protein CASSLSLVGGLRDTQYF.

The V gene is TRBV5-6, the J gene TRBJ2-7; D tentatively reads TRBD1 or TRBD2 (5 bases each). Germline loops: CDR1 SGHDT, CDR2 YYEEEE. The CDR3 has 15 amino acids. V dropped 0 bases and J dropped 2 bases, with 12 bases sitting between them. The CDR3 spells CASSLGGFSPYEQYV. The CDR3 nucleotides are TGTGCCAGCAGCTTGGGGGGGTTCAGCCCCTACGAGCAGTACGTC.

The chain uses TRBV7-9 and TRBJ1-2; TRBD1 matches 11 bases. The CDR3 sequence is 16 residues long. Germline V CDR1 and CDR2: SEHNR, FQNEAQ (reference sequence). Germline trimming cut 5 bases from V and 1 base from J; bases unmatched to any gene: 6. CDR3 loop: CASSQGQGARNYGYTF. CDR3 DNA sequence: TGTGCCAGCAGCCAAGGACAGGGGGCTCGTAACTATGGCTACACCTTC.

The chain employs TRBV29-1 and TRBJ2-7; maybe TRBD2 (6 bases). V dropped 3 bases and J dropped 4 bases, with 10 bases sitting between them. Germline CDR1 reads SQVTM; CDR2 reads ANQGSEA. This CDR3 is 12 amino acids long. The chain's CDR3 is CSVEEGQYEQYF. CDR3 nucleotides: TGCAGCGTTGAGGAGGGGCAGTACGAGCAGTACTTC.

At least ten counts were recorded for this clonotype. The chain combines TRBV7-9 with TRBJ1-2, with 8 bases fitting TRBD1. Germline-derived CDR1 and CDR2 are SEHNR and FQNEAQ (reference sequence). Losses at the gene ends were 5 bases for V and 6 bases for J; bases not matched to a gene: 5. The CDR3 is made up of 13 amino acids. CDR3 region: CASSGTGWDGYTF. CDR3 DNA: TGTGCCAGCAGCGGGACAGGATGGGATGGCTACACCTTC.

This sequence joins TRBV2 and TRBJ1-2; tentative D call: TRBD1 (5 bases). V was pared by 7 bases and J by 6 bases, with 9 bases between. This CDR3 comprises 11 residues. Per germline, CDR1 SNHLY and CDR2 FYNNEI. CDR3 nucleotides: TGTGCCAGCAATGGGGGAGATGGCTACACCTTC. Encoded protein: CASNGGDGYTF.

The sample holds many counts of this clonotype. J is TRBJ1-2 and V is TRBV27, with D perhaps matching TRBD1 (6 bases). V was trimmed by 7 bases and J by 4 bases, leaving 13 bases between them. This CDR3 spans 13 amino acids. Germline loops: CDR1 MNHEY, CDR2 SMNVEV (reference sequence). The CDR3 reads CASTRGGPYGYTF. CDR3 nucleotides: TGTGCCAGCACCCGAGGGGGACCCTATGGCTACACCTTC.

This rearrangement joins TRBV4-1 to TRBJ2-1; D is perhaps TRBD1 (6 bases). With 5 bases removed from V and 6 bases from J, the gap between germline ends came to 11 bases. CDR1 is MGHRA and CDR2 is YSYEKL in the germline V gene. The CDR3 extends over 13 amino acids. CDR3: CASSVRRGNEQFF. The CDR3, as DNA: TGCGCCAGCAGCGTCCGCAGGGGCAATGAGCAGTTCTTC.

This clonotype came up a few times. The V gene is TRBV24-1, the J gene TRBJ2-2; a possible D gene is TRBD1 (6 bases). Germline CDR1 and CDR2: KGHDR and SFDVKD. Trimming removed 6 bases at V and 5 bases at J, with 12 bases between. The CDR3 loop spans 14 amino acids. The CDR3 DNA reads as TGTGCCACCAGTCGAAAGGGGGAAACCGGGGAGCTGTTTTTT. Amino acid sequence: CATSRKGETGELFF.

V gene TRBV9 combines with J gene TRBJ2-3; TRBD1 might be the D (5 bases). V was shortened by 0 bases and J by 0 bases, with 17 bases between the two germline ends. The V gene's germline CDR1 is SGDLS and CDR2 YYNGEE. This CDR3 is 18 amino acids long. The CDR3 loop is CASSVEGAQLSSTDTQYF. CDR3 nucleotides: TGTGCCAGCAGCGTAGAAGGGGCCCAATTATCTAGCACAGATACGCAGTATTTT.

In this sample, this clonotype turned up a few times. V and J are TRBV5-1 and TRBJ1-1; D is unclear. The V and J ends lost 4 bases and 4 bases respectively, with 14 bases between them. Germline V CDR1 and CDR2: SGHRS, YFSETQ. The length of the CDR3 is 14 residues. DNA of the CDR3: TGCGCCAGCAGCCGACCGGGGAGAGCCACTGAAGCTTTCTTT. This gives the protein CASSRPGRATEAFF.

This clonotype was detected once. The junction and the germline gene differ at one end; a read error may be behind it. The chain is built from TRBV7-4 and TRBJ1-2; D is ambiguous. The V gene's germline CDR1 is SGHVT and CDR2 SQSDAQ. This CDR3 comprises 13 residues. In DNA form, the CDR3 reads TGTGCCAACAGCTTAGGAGTCGGGAATGGCTACACCTTC. It encodes CANSLGVGNGYTF. The full variable domain, with the rest looked up from reference TRBV7-4 and TRBJ1-2, is GAGVSQSPRYKVAKRGRDVALRCDSISGHVTLYWYRQTLGQGSEVLTYSQSDAQRDKSGRPSGRFSAERPERSVSTLKIQRTEQGDSAVYLCANSLGVGNGYTFGSGTRLTVV.

The chain recombines TRBV2 with TRBJ2-7; D remains unclear. CDR1 is SNHLY, CDR2 FYNNEI, per germline. Trimming took 0 bases from V and 1 from J, leaving 13 bases between them. The CDR3 consists of 16 residues. The CDR3 nucleotides read TGTGCCAGCAGTGAAGCGTTAACGGGTTCGTCCTACGAGCAGTACTTC. Its translation is CASSEALTGSSYEQYF.

As DNA, the CDR3 is TGTGCCAGCAGCGCCGGAGGAGCGTCCTACGAGCAGTACTTC. It is translated as CASSAGGASYEQYF. The chain carries TRBV7-9 and TRBJ2-7; tentatively, D is TRBD2 (5 bases). Germline V gene lookup returns CDR1 SEHNR and CDR2 FQNEAQ (reference sequence). Deletions cut 5 bases from V and 1 base from J, with 12 bases between. The CDR3 is made up of 14 amino acids.

This clonotype appeared a few times. The chain recombines TRBV27 with TRBJ2-7; 8 bases are shared with TRBD2. Germline-derived CDR1 and CDR2 are MNHEY and SMNVEV (reference sequence). The CDR3 is made up of 13 amino acids. J was trimmed by 4 bases and V by 5 bases; bases with no gene match: 4. DNA of the CDR3: TGTGCCAGCAGTAAGACTAGCGATTACGAGCAGTACGTC. This gives the protein CASSKTSDYEQYV.

In this sample, this clonotype turned up a few times. The gene calls are TRBV27 and TRBJ1-2; TRBD1 might be the D (5 bases). This CDR3 has 13 residues. The V and J ends lost 3 bases and 4 bases respectively, with 9 bases between them. Germline V gene lookup returns CDR1 MNHEY and CDR2 SMNVEV (reference sequence). The CDR3 protein is CASSFGATYGYTF. As DNA, the CDR3 is TGTGCCAGCAGTTTTGGGGCTACCTATGGCTACACCTTC.